Included here is one TCR beta chain sequence, with context. Repertoires were generated with immunoSEQ multiplex PCR, while TCRdb's copy carries only in-frame clones and drops some. The table records around 100,000 clones, about 86% of them present only once. This entry is derived from a study of control samples from healthy donors and cancer patients. The sequenced material came from blood. The sequence was obtained from a young man in good health.

CDR3 in amino acids: CARQVPGATYEQYF. The CDR3 bases are TGTGCCAGACAAGTCCCTGGGGCAACCTACGAGCAGTACTTC. The rearrangement joins TRBV19 to TRBJ2-7; D possibly corresponds to TRBD1 (5 bases). Germline assignment: CDR1 LNHDA and CDR2 SQIVND (reference sequence). The CDR3 runs to 14 residues. Trimming pared 9 bases from V and 2 bases from J, leaving 17 bases between.